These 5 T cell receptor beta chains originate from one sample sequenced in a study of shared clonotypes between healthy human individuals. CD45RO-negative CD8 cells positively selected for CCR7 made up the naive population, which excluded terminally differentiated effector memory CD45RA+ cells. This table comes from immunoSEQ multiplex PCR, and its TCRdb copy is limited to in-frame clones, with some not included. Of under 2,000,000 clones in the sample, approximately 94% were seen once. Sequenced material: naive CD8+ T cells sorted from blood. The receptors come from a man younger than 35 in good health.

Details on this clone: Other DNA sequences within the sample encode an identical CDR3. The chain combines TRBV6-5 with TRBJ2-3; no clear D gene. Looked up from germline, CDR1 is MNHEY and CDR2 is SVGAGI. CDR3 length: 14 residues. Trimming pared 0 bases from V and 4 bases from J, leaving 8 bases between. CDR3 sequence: CASSYSTAADTQYF. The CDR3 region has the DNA TGTGCCAGCAGTTACTCGACGGCAGCAGATACGCAGTATTTT.

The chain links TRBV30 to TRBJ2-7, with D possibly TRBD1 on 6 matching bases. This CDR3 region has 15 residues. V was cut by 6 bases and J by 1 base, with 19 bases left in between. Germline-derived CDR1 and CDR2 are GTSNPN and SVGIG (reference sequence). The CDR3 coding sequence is TGTGCCTGTGACACAGGGCAGCAGCCGTCCTACGAGCAGTACTTC. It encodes CACDTGQQPSYEQYF. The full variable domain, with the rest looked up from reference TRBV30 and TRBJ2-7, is SQTIHQWPATLVQPVGSPLSLECTVEGTSNPNLYWYRQAAGRGLQLLFYSVGIGQISSEVPQNLSASRPQDRQFILSSKKLLLSDSGFYLCACDTGQQPSYEQYFGPGTRLTVT.

The CDR3 loop is CASSQGAGVEGETQYF. CDR3 coding DNA: TGCGCCAGCAGCCAAGGGGCGGGAGTCGAAGGAGAGACCCAGTACTTC. The chain combines TRBV4-3 with TRBJ2-5, with TRBD2 matching 7 bases. V shed 1 base and J 4 bases; nucleotides not matched to a gene: 9. CDR1 is LGHNA, CDR2 YSLEER, per germline. This CDR3 spans 16 amino acids.

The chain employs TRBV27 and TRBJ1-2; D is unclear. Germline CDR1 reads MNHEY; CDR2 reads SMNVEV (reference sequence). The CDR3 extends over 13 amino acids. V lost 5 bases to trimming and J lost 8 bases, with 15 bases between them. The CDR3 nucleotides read TGTGCCAGCAGTCGCGGGGAGGGTAGGGGCTACACCTTC. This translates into CASSRGEGRGYTF.

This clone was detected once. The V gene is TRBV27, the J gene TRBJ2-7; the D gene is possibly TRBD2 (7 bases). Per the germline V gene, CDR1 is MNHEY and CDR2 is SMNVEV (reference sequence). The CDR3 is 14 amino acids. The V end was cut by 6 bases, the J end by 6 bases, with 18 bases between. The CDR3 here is CASRAGAPGLEQYF. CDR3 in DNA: TGTGCCAGCAGGGCGGGGGCCCCTGGGCTCGAGCAGTACTTC.